Below are 8 T cell receptor beta chains sequenced from a single sample in a study of shared clonotypes between healthy human individuals. TCRdb's copy holds only in-frame clones and misses some; the assay was immunoSEQ multiplex PCR. The profile shows around 450,000 clones, about four fifths of them singletons. The sequencing input was PBMCs. These receptors were taken from a woman aged 40 to 50 in good health. Some clones in this sample may be carry-over from other donors' samples.

The rearrangement uses TRBV7-3 and TRBJ2-1, with 8 bases matching TRBD2. The CDR3 runs to 14 residues. The ends lost 5 bases at V and 6 bases at J; junction bases unmatched: 6. Per the germline V gene, CDR1 is SGHTA and CDR2 is FQGTGA. This CDR3 reads CASSRGLEGNEQFF. The CDR3 DNA sequence: TGTGCCAGCAGCCGGGGACTAGAGGGCAATGAGCAGTTCTTC.

This clone is a singleton in its sample. This chain joins TRBV9 and TRBJ1-2, with 7 bases matching TRBD1. The length of the CDR3 is 14 residues. J was trimmed by 4 bases and V by 3 bases; bases with no gene match: 6. Germline CDR1 reads SGDLS; CDR2 reads YYNGEE. CDR3: CASSADRSLYGYTF. The CDR3 DNA sequence: TGTGCCAGCAGCGCGGACAGGTCCCTCTATGGCTACACCTTC.

This clone has at least ten counts. The same CDR3 can be traced to other DNA sequences in this sample. The rearrangement uses TRBV6-6 and TRBJ2-2, with D perhaps TRBD1 (6 bases). Trimming shortened V by 6 bases and J by 5 bases, and 16 bases separated the two germline ends. The CDR3 length is 15 residues. Germline CDR1 MNHNY, CDR2 SVGAGI (reference sequence). CDR3 nucleotide sequence: TGTGCCAGCAGGCCACAGGGTTCGGGTACCGGGGAGCTGTTTTTT. Its translation: CASRPQGSGTGELFF.

The V gene is TRBV5-6, the J gene TRBJ1-2, with a tentative D call TRBD1 (6 bases). Trimming removed 3 bases at V and 9 bases at J, with 15 bases between. This CDR3 is 13 amino acids long. In germline, CDR1 is SGHDT, CDR2 YYEEEE. CDR3 nucleotides: TGTGCCAGCAGCTCAAGACAGGCCCAGCGCTACACCTTC. Its protein is CASSSRQAQRYTF.

This clone has only one observation. The chain links TRBV18 to TRBJ2-7; the match to TRBD2 covers 8 bases. CDR3 size: 14 residues. The germline V gene has CDR1 KGHSH and CDR2 LQKENI. V was pared by 0 bases and J by 4 bases, with 2 bases of the junction left unmatched. CDR3 region: CASSPPGGAYEQYF. The CDR3 nucleotides are TGTGCCAGCTCACCACCCGGGGGGGCGTACGAGCAGTACTTC.

The chain joins TRBV27 to TRBJ1-2, with D possibly matching TRBD1 (5 bases). Germline lookup yields CDR1 MNHEY and CDR2 SMNVEV (reference sequence). The CDR3 has 15 residues. Trimming removed 3 bases at V and 3 bases at J, with 14 bases between. The CDR3 DNA reads TGTGCCAGCAGTTTTTACGCAGGGTGGGACTATGGCTACACCTTC. Its translation: CASSFYAGWDYGYTF.

J is TRBJ2-7 and V is TRBV7-9, with D possibly TRBD2 on 5 matching bases. Germline V gene lookup returns CDR1 SEHNR and CDR2 FQNEAQ (reference sequence). Trimming took 8 bases from V and 5 from J, leaving 13 bases between them. There are 12 residues in the CDR3. The CDR3 nucleotides read TGTGCCAGCCAACTCGCGGGCAACGAGCAGTACTTC. Protein sequence: CASQLAGNEQYF. The full variable domain, with the rest looked up from reference TRBV7-9 and TRBJ2-7, is DTGVSQNPRHKITKRGQNVTFRCDPISEHNRLYWYRQTLGQGPEFLTYFQNEAQLEKSRLLSDRFSAERPKGSFSTLEIQRTEQGDSAMYLCASQLAGNEQYFGPGTRLTVT.

The chain joins TRBV30 to TRBJ1-2; D gene ambiguous. V lost 0 bases to trimming and J lost 2 bases, with 7 bases between them. The CDR3 is made up of 13 amino acids. The germline V gene encodes CDR1 GTSNPN and CDR2 SVGIG (reference sequence). CDR3 coding DNA: TGTGCCTGGAGTGTACAACACAACTATGGCTACACCTTC. Translated: CAWSVQHNYGYTF. Full variable domain (missing parts from reference TRBV30 and TRBJ1-2): SQTIHQWPATLVQPVGSPLSLECTVEGTSNPNLYWYRQAAGRGLQLLFYSVGIGQISSEVPQNLSASRPQDRQFILSSKKLLLSDSGFYLCAWSVQHNYGYTFGSGTRLTVV.